This is a list of T cell receptor beta chains from one sample in a study of graft-versus-host responses after intestinal transplantation. Libraries were prepared by immunoSEQ multiplex PCR; TCRdb keeps only in-frame clonotypes and omits some of them. The table records roughly 70,000 clones, roughly 92% of them present only once. The sample consisted of bone marrow, taken around 720 days after intestinal transplantation. The source of these receptors is a human patient who received an intestinal transplant, so some T cells may come from the graft donor. Each CDR3 is given with its conserved first and last residue. The order of the fields is D gene, clone size, V gene, J gene, CDR3 protein, CDR3 DNA. A D gene is named only where the DNA matches it firmly. Only part of the rows carry a size: once, few, many, or a class if the clone is expanded.

d_gene: -
abundance: once
v_gene: TRBV6-1
j_gene: TRBJ2-3
CDR3aa: CASSETRGVPDTQYF
CDR3nt: TGTGCCAGCAGTGAAACGCGGGGAGTTCCAGATACGCAGTATTTT

d_gene: TRBD2
abundance: -
v_gene: TRBV7-9
j_gene: TRBJ2-1
CDR3aa: CASSKTASGYNEQFF
CDR3nt: TGTGCCAGCAGCAAGACGGCTAGCGGGTACAATGAGCAGTTCTTC

d_gene: TRBD2
abundance: -
v_gene: TRBV14
j_gene: TRBJ2-7
CDR3aa: CASSQGSGRFPYEQYF
CDR3nt: TGTGCCAGCAGCCAAGGTAGCGGGAGATTCCCCTACGAGCAGTACTTC

d_gene: -
abundance: -
v_gene: TRBV2
j_gene: TRBJ1-5
CDR3aa: CASTRRQGNQPQHF
CDR3nt: TGTGCCAGCACACGGCGGCAGGGTAATCAGCCCCAGCATTTT

d_gene: TRBD2
abundance: -
v_gene: TRBV28
j_gene: TRBJ2-7
CDR3aa: CASRGGLAGAYEQYF
CDR3nt: TGTGCCAGCAGGGGGGGACTAGCGGGCGCCTACGAGCAGTACTTC

d_gene: TRBD1
abundance: -
v_gene: TRBV5-4
j_gene: TRBJ2-2
CDR3aa: CASSPGTGIGKAGELFF
CDR3nt: TGTGCCAGCAGCCCCGGGACAGGGATCGGAAAGGCCGGGGAGCTGTTTTTT

d_gene: TRBD2
abundance: -
v_gene: TRBV9
j_gene: TRBJ2-1
CDR3aa: CASRPLAGDSSYNEQFF
CDR3nt: TGTGCCAGCAGGCCTCTAGCGGGAGATAGTTCCTACAATGAGCAGTTCTTC

d_gene: -
abundance: -
v_gene: TRBV27
j_gene: TRBJ1-2
CDR3aa: CASSLNNYYGYTF
CDR3nt: TGTGCCAGCAGTTTAAACAATTACTATGGCTACACCTTC

d_gene: -
abundance: once
v_gene: TRBV25-1
j_gene: TRBJ1-2
CDR3aa: CASSGREFDYGYTF
CDR3nt: TGTGCCAGCAGTGGCAGGGAATTCGACTATGGCTACACCTTC

d_gene: TRBD1
abundance: -
v_gene: TRBV7-9
j_gene: TRBJ1-4
CDR3aa: CASSRGGQGAEKLFF
CDR3nt: TGTGCCAGCAGCCGGGGAGGACAGGGCGCGGAAAAACTGTTTTTT

d_gene: -
abundance: once
v_gene: TRBV12-5
j_gene: TRBJ1-1
CDR3aa: CASGGAEAFF
CDR3nt: TGTGCTAGTGGAGGGGCTGAAGCTTTCTTT

d_gene: -
abundance: once
v_gene: TRBV28
j_gene: TRBJ1-1
CDR3aa: CASCRLGLCTEAFF
CDR3nt: TGTGCCAGCTGTCGTTTGGGACTGTGCACTGAAGCTTTCTTT

d_gene: TRBD2
abundance: -
v_gene: TRBV5-1
j_gene: TRBJ2-2
CDR3aa: CASSLTTSGVPGELFF
CDR3nt: TGCGCCAGCAGCTTAACGACTAGCGGGGTCCCCGGGGAGCTGTTTTTT

d_gene: -
abundance: few
v_gene: TRBV9
j_gene: TRBJ2-3
CDR3aa: CASAQGGADTQYF
CDR3nt: TGTGCCAGCGCTCAGGGTGGCGCAGATACGCAGTATTTT

d_gene: -
abundance: -
v_gene: TRBV7-9
j_gene: TRBJ2-1
CDR3aa: CASSPHLFRYNEQFF
CDR3nt: TGTGCCAGCAGCCCCCATCTTTTTCGGTACAATGAGCAGTTCTTC

d_gene: -
abundance: -
v_gene: TRBV2
j_gene: TRBJ2-3
CDR3aa: CASIIRTGGTDTQYF
CDR3nt: TGTGCCAGCATCATCAGAACGGGGGGCACAGATACGCAGTATTTT

d_gene: -
abundance: few
v_gene: TRBV19
j_gene: TRBJ2-7
CDR3aa: CASSIGSYEQYF
CDR3nt: TGTGCCAGTAGTATTGGGTCCTACGAGCAGTACTTC

d_gene: TRBD1
abundance: -
v_gene: TRBV7-9
j_gene: TRBJ1-4
CDR3aa: CASSTGTGEKLFF
CDR3nt: TGTGCCAGCAGCACCGGGACAGGTGAAAAACTGTTTTTT

d_gene: -
abundance: -
v_gene: TRBV5-5
j_gene: TRBJ1-2
CDR3aa: CASSLVLGTHYGYTF
CDR3nt: TGTGCCAGCAGCTTGGTTCTTGGGACACACTATGGCTACACCTTC

d_gene: TRBD2
abundance: -
v_gene: TRBV6-5
j_gene: TRBJ2-1
CDR3aa: CATTGLAGRLNEQFF
CDR3nt: TGTGCCACCACCGGACTAGCGGGGCGTCTTAATGAGCAGTTCTTC

d_gene: TRBD1
abundance: -
v_gene: TRBV4-2
j_gene: TRBJ1-1
CDR3aa: CASTKEVRQGGNTEAFF
CDR3nt: TGTGCCAGCACAAAGGAGGTCCGACAGGGGGGGAACACTGAAGCTTTCTTT

d_gene: TRBD2
abundance: -
v_gene: TRBV28
j_gene: TRBJ2-2
CDR3aa: CASSGDYLTTGELFF
CDR3nt: TGTGCCAGCAGCGGGGACTATCTGACTACCGGGGAGCTGTTTTTT

d_gene: -
abundance: once
v_gene: TRBV11-2
j_gene: TRBJ2-7
CDR3aa: CASSSFDWRSYEQYF
CDR3nt: TGTGCCAGCAGCTCATTCGACTGGAGATCCTACGAGCAGTACTTC

d_gene: -
abundance: -
v_gene: TRBV25-1
j_gene: TRBJ2-3
CDR3aa: CASSEFGGTDTQYF
CDR3nt: TGTGCCAGCAGTGAATTCGGCGGGACAGATACGCAGTATTTT

d_gene: TRBD1
abundance: -
v_gene: TRBV4-1
j_gene: TRBJ2-7
CDR3aa: CASSLGQISYEQYF
CDR3nt: TGCGCCAGCAGCCTGGGACAGATCTCCTACGAGCAGTACTTC

d_gene: TRBD1
abundance: -
v_gene: TRBV9
j_gene: TRBJ2-5
CDR3aa: CASSETTGSGETQYF
CDR3nt: TGTGCCAGCAGCGAAACGACAGGGAGCGGAGAGACCCAGTACTTC

d_gene: -
abundance: -
v_gene: TRBV7-6
j_gene: TRBJ1-2
CDR3aa: CASSLEASSGYGYTF
CDR3nt: TGTGCCAGCAGCTTAGAGGCCAGTTCCGGCTATGGCTACACCTTC

d_gene: -
abundance: -
v_gene: TRBV11-2
j_gene: TRBJ1-5
CDR3aa: CASSLGQGANQPQHF
CDR3nt: TGTGCCAGCAGCTTAGGACAAGGGGCCAATCAGCCCCAGCATTTT

d_gene: -
abundance: -
v_gene: TRBV6-6
j_gene: TRBJ1-3
CDR3aa: CASSYDIGNTIYF
CDR3nt: TGTGCCAGCAGCTATGACATTGGAAACACCATATATTTT

d_gene: -
abundance: -
v_gene: TRBV19
j_gene: TRBJ2-3
CDR3aa: CASSIGLASTDTQYF
CDR3nt: TGTGCCAGTAGTATAGGTCTGGCGAGCACAGATACGCAGTATTTT

d_gene: -
abundance: -
v_gene: TRBV6-7
j_gene: TRBJ1-2
CDR3aa: CASSQISSVEYGYTF
CDR3nt: TGTGCCAGCAGTCAGATAAGTTCCGTGGAGTATGGCTACACCTTC

d_gene: TRBD2
abundance: -
v_gene: TRBV5-3
j_gene: TRBJ2-2
CDR3aa: CARSPQPSSGRYTGELFF
CDR3nt: TGTGCCAGAAGCCCCCAGCCCTCTAGCGGGAGGTACACCGGGGAGCTGTTTTTT

d_gene: -
abundance: -
v_gene: TRBV6-6
j_gene: TRBJ2-3
CDR3aa: CASSYSGGAERDTQYF
CDR3nt: TGTGCCAGCAGTTACTCAGGGGGGGCGGAAAGAGATACGCAGTATTTT

d_gene: TRBD1
abundance: -
v_gene: TRBV2
j_gene: TRBJ1-6
CDR3aa: CASSVGQVNSPLHF
CDR3nt: TGTGCCAGCAGTGTCGGACAGGTTAATTCACCCCTCCACTTT

d_gene: -
abundance: -
v_gene: TRBV21-1
j_gene: TRBJ1-4
CDR3aa: CASSKQSLLEKLFF
CDR3nt: TGTGCCAGCAGCAAACAGAGCCTGCTGGAAAAACTGTTTTTT

d_gene: -
abundance: -
v_gene: TRBV4-2
j_gene: TRBJ2-5
CDR3aa: CASSQGPLSQETQYF
CDR3nt: TGTGCCAGCAGCCAAGGACCCCTAAGCCAAGAGACCCAGTACTTC

d_gene: -
abundance: -
v_gene: TRBV6-6
j_gene: TRBJ1-2
CDR3aa: CASSYRTDANYGYTF
CDR3nt: TGTGCCAGCAGTTACAGGACGGATGCTAACTATGGCTACACCTTC

d_gene: -
abundance: once
v_gene: TRBV19
j_gene: TRBJ2-1
CDR3aa: CASSISAVTSYNEQFF
CDR3nt: TGTGCCAGTAGTATCTCCGCGGTGACGTCCTACAATGAGCAGTTCTTC

d_gene: TRBD1
abundance: -
v_gene: TRBV7-2
j_gene: TRBJ1-2
CDR3aa: CASSPPDRAYGYTF
CDR3nt: TGTGCCAGCAGCCCCCCGGACAGGGCCTATGGCTACACCTTC

d_gene: -
abundance: -
v_gene: TRBV5-1
j_gene: TRBJ1-1
CDR3aa: CASSRVLTTEAFF
CDR3nt: TGCGCCAGCAGCCGGGTCCTAACCACTGAAGCTTTCTTT

d_gene: -
abundance: once
v_gene: TRBV4-1
j_gene: TRBJ2-1
CDR3aa: CASSDNGGGMYNEQFF
CDR3nt: TGCGCCAGCAGCGACAACGGTGGGGGGATGTACAATGAGCAGTTCTTC

d_gene: -
abundance: -
v_gene: TRBV5-1
j_gene: TRBJ2-5
CDR3aa: CASSLPGRLSETQYF
CDR3nt: TGCGCCAGCAGCTTGCCGGGGAGGCTGAGCGAGACCCAGTACTTC

d_gene: TRBD1
abundance: -
v_gene: TRBV11-2
j_gene: TRBJ1-5
CDR3aa: CASSLGRGLESNQPQHF
CDR3nt: TGTGCCAGCAGCTTAGGCAGGGGGCTGGAGAGCAATCAGCCCCAGCATTTT

d_gene: -
abundance: -
v_gene: TRBV6-6
j_gene: TRBJ2-7
CDR3aa: CASSYDLEQYF
CDR3nt: TGTGCCAGCAGTTACGATCTAGAGCAGTACTTC

d_gene: -
abundance: -
v_gene: TRBV7-6
j_gene: TRBJ2-2
CDR3aa: CASSIGEPGELFF
CDR3nt: TGTGCCAGCAGCATAGGGGAACCCGGGGAGCTGTTTTTT

d_gene: -
abundance: -
v_gene: TRBV6-5
j_gene: TRBJ2-6
CDR3aa: CASSYARAGANVLTF
CDR3nt: TGTGCCAGCAGTTATGCGAGGGCTGGGGCCAACGTCCTGACTTTC

d_gene: -
abundance: -
v_gene: TRBV19
j_gene: TRBJ1-5
CDR3aa: CASSQQGLSNQPQHF
CDR3nt: TGTGCCAGTAGTCAACAGGGACTTAGCAATCAGCCCCAGCATTTT

d_gene: TRBD2
abundance: -
v_gene: TRBV6-6
j_gene: TRBJ2-7
CDR3aa: CASSSSGTRGEWEQYF
CDR3nt: TGTGCCAGCAGCTCTTCCGGGACTAGGGGAGAATGGGAGCAGTACTTC

d_gene: -
abundance: -
v_gene: TRBV6-5
j_gene: TRBJ2-3
CDR3aa: CASSYRQGGSTDTQYF
CDR3nt: TGTGCCAGCAGTTACCGCCAGGGGGGTAGCACAGATACGCAGTATTTT

d_gene: TRBD1
abundance: -
v_gene: TRBV6-5
j_gene: TRBJ1-4
CDR3aa: CASRPGTEVLWRF
CDR3nt: TGTGCCAGCAGACCCGGGACAGAGGTATTATGGCGTTTT

d_gene: TRBD2
abundance: -
v_gene: TRBV11-2
j_gene: TRBJ2-3
CDR3aa: CASSFPSGSSTDTQYF
CDR3nt: TGTGCCAGCAGCTTTCCTAGCGGGTCTAGCACAGATACGCAGTATTTT

d_gene: TRBD1
abundance: -
v_gene: TRBV6-6
j_gene: TRBJ2-7
CDR3aa: CASSHDRGLWYEQYF
CDR3nt: TGTGCCAGCAGCCACGACAGGGGCCTATGGTACGAGCAGTACTTC